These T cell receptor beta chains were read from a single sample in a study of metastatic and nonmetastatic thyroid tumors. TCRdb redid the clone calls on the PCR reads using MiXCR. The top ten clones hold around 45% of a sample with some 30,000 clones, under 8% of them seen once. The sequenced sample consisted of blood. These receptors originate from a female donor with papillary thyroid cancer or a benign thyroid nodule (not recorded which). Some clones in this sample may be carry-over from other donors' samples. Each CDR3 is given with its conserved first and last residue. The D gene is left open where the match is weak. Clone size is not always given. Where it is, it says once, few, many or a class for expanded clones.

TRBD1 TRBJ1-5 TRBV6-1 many CASSERQGGQPQHF TGTGCCAGCAGTGAGCGACAGGGTGGGCAGCCCCAGCATTTT
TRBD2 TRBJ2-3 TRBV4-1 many CASRLGVAGAGADTQYF TGCGCCAGTCGCCTAGGGGTAGCGGGGGCAGGCGCAGATACGCAGTATTTT
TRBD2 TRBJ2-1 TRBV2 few CASSARFSRGAPYNEQFF TGTGCCAGCAGTGCTCGCTTCTCGCGGGGGGCCCCATACAATGAGCAGTTCTTC
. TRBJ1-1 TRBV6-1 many CASIGRTEAFF TGTGCCAGCATTGGTCGCACTGAAGCTTTCTTT
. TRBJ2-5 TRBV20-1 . CSAREAGNRETQYF TGCAGTGCTAGAGAGGCCGGTAACCGAGAGACCCAGTACTTC
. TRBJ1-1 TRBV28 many CASTLGGSTEAFF TGTGCCAGCACTTTGGGGGGCTCCACTGAAGCTTTCTTT
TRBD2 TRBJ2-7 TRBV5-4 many CASSSGLVTYEQYF TGTGCCAGCAGCTCCGGACTAGTTACCTACGAGCAGTACTTC
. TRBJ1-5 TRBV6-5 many CASSYSRYNQPQHF TGTGCCAGCAGTTACTCTCGATACAATCAGCCCCAGCATTTT
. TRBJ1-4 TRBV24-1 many CATSDLEGEKLFF TGTGCCACCAGTGATTTGGAGGGAGAAAAACTGTTTTTT
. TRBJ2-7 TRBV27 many CASSPYRGGRYEQYF TGTGCCAGCAGTCCCTACAGGGGCGGGAGGTACGAGCAGTACTTC
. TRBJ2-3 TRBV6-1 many CASNLEGEESDTQYF TGTGCCAGCAATCTGGAGGGAGAGGAGTCAGATACGCAGTATTTT
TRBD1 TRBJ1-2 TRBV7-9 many CASSDPGQGHYGYTF TGTGCCAGCAGCGATCCGGGACAGGGGCATTATGGCTACACCTTC
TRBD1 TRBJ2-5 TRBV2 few CASSTGTGSGETQYF TGTGCCAGCAGTACCGGGACAGGGAGTGGGGAGACCCAGTACTTC
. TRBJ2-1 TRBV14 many CASSQESRLAQEQFF TGTGCCAGCAGCCAAGAATCAAGGCTAGCACAAGAGCAGTTCTTC
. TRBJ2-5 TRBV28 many CATLGSPGLGSTAQYF TGTGCCACCCTGGGGTCTCCGGGACTGGGCAGTACGGCCCAGTACTTC
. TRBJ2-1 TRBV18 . CASSPPGGREIYNEQFF TGTGCCAGCTCACCACCGGGGGGACGGGAGATCTACAATGAGCAGTTCTTC
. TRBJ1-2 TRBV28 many CASRRQVTNYGYTF TGTGCCAGCAGAAGACAGGTAACTAACTATGGCTACACCTTC
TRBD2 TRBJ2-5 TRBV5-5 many CASSLELAGGRETQYF TGTGCCAGCAGCTTGGAACTAGCGGGGGGGCGAGAGACCCAGTACTTC
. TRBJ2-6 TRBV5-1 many CASSPNLMAGANVLTF TGCGCCAGCAGCCCCAACCTGATGGCTGGGGCCAACGTCCTGACTTTC
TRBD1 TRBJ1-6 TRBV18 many CASSPGQYNSPLHF TGTGCCAGCTCGCCGGGACAGTATAATTCACCCCTCCACTTT
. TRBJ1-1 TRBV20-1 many CSAIPTQGTEAFF TGCAGTGCCATACCCACGCAGGGCACTGAAGCTTTCTTT
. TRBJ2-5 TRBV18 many CASSPPSTSGETQYF TGTGCCAGCTCACCACCTTCAACCTCGGGGGAGACCCAGTACTTC
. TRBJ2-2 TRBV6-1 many CASSEPARGTGELFF TGTGCCAGCAGTGAGCCCGCGCGGGGCACCGGGGAGCTGTTTTTT
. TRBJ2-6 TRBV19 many CASSTLFGSTGANVLTF TGTGCCAGTAGTACCCTTTTTGGCAGTACTGGGGCCAACGTCCTGACTTTC
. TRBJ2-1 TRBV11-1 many CASSLGQYNEQFF TGTGCCAGCAGCCTAGGACAGTACAATGAGCAGTTCTTC
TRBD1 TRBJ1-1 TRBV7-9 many CASSLGTGFGTEAFF TGTGCCAGCAGCTTAGGGACAGGATTCGGCACTGAAGCTTTCTTT
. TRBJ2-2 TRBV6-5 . CASSYAANSGELFF TGTGCCAGCAGTTACGCGGCGAATAGCGGGGAGCTGTTTTTT
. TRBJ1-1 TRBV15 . CATSREVLAKEAFF TGTGCCACCAGCAGGGAGGTACTGGCGAAGGAAGCTTTCTTT
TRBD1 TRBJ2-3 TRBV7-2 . CAISQRGRWDTQYF TGTGCCATCAGCCAGAGGGGGCGCTGGGACACGCAGTATTTT
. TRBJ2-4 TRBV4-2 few CASSQDLPGGTKNIQYF TGTGCCAGCAGCCAAGATCTCCCCGGAGGAACCAAAAACATTCAGTACTTC
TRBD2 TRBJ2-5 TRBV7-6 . CASIAPGLRIETQYF TGTGCCAGCATCGCACCGGGACTAAGAATAGAGACCCAGTACTTC
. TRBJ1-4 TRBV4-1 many CASSQEVAPTNEKLFF TGCGCCAGCAGCCAAGAGGTCGCTCCAACTAATGAAAAACTGTTTTTT
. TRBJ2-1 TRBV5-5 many CASSLAQYNEQFF TGTGCCAGCAGCTTGGCCCAATACAATGAGCAGTTCTTC
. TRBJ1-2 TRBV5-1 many CASSNNVAGPAYGYTF TGCGCCAGCAGCAATAACGTTGCAGGCCCAGCGTATGGCTACACCTTC
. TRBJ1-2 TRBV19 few CASSGQHGYTF TGTGCCAGTAGTGGACAGCATGGCTACACCTTC
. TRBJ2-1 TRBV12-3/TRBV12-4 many CASSRGPPSSYNEQFF TGTGCCAGCAGCCGGGGACCACCGAGCTCCTACAATGAGCAGTTCTTC
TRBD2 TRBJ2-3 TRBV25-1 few CASSERGGTDTQYF TGCGCCAGCAGTGAGCGCGGGGGTACAGATACGCAGTATTTT
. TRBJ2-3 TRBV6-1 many CASSPGDVPDTQYF TGTGCCAGCAGCCCGGGAGATGTTCCAGATACGCAGTATTTT
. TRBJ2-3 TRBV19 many CASSIDPPPDTQYF TGTGCCAGTAGTATAGATCCGCCCCCAGATACGCAGTATTTT
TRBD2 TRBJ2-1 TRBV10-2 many CASSGEREGWGSYNEQFF TGCGCCAGCAGTGGAGAGCGGGAGGGTTGGGGTTCCTACAATGAGCAGTTCTTC
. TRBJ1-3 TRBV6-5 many CASSYDGGVGNTIYF TGTGCCAGCAGTTACGACGGGGGGGTTGGAAACACCATATATTTT
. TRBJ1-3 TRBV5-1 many CASSSHLGNTIYF TGCGCCAGCAGCTCCCATCTAGGAAACACCATATATTTT
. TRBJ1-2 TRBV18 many CASSVTQTPLYGYTF TGTGCCAGCTCCGTGACTCAAACACCACTCTATGGCTACACCTTC
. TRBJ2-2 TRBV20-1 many CSASVGFGGPTGELFF TGCAGTGCTAGTGTGGGGTTTGGGGGGCCCACCGGGGAGCTGTTTTTT
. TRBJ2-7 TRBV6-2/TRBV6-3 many CASSYRAAPYEQYF TGTGCCAGCAGTTACCGCGCAGCACCCTACGAGCAGTACTTC
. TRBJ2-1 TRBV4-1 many CASSQGGFGVYNEQFF TGCGCCAGCAGCCAGGGAGGTTTTGGGGTCTACAATGAGCAGTTCTTC
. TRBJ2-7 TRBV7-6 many CASSSNSAVLYEQYF TGTGCCAGCAGCTCAAACTCGGCGGTCCTCTACGAGCAGTACTTC
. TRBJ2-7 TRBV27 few CASSSATGGTYEQYF TGTGCCAGCAGTTCCGCGACAGGTGGGACCTACGAGCAGTACTTC
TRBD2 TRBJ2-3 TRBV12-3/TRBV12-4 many CASSLGTSGGITQYF TGTGCCAGCAGCCTCGGGACTAGCGGGGGGATTACGCAGTATTTT
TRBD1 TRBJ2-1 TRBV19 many CASSMSGTGARREQFF TGTGCCAGTAGTATGTCCGGGACAGGGGCGAGACGTGAGCAGTTCTTC
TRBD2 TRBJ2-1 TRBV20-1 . CSAGPTSGRPYNEQFF TGCAGTGCTGGGCCGACTAGCGGGAGACCCTATAATGAGCAGTTCTTC
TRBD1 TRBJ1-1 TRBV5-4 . CASSLALGPGQGTEAFF TGTGCCAGCAGCTTGGCCCTCGGGCCGGGACAGGGCACTGAAGCTTTCTTT
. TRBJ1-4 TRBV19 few CASRSPDSATNEKLFF TGTGCCAGTAGATCCCCGGATAGTGCAACTAATGAAAAACTGTTTTTT
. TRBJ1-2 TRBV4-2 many CASSQDGGVSYGYTF TGTGCCAGCAGCCAAGATGGGGGGGTGAGCTATGGCTACACCTTC
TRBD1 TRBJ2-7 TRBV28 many CASSLSTGASYEQYF TGTGCCAGCAGTTTAAGTACAGGGGCCTCCTACGAGCAGTACTTC
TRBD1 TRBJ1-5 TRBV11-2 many CASSGGTGDNQPQHF TGTGCCAGCAGTGGCGGGACAGGGGACAATCAGCCCCAGCATTTT
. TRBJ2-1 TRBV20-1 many CSARSSGLLYNEQFF TGCAGTGCTAGATCTTCGGGACTGCTCTACAATGAGCAGTTCTTC
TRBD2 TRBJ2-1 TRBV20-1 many CSASTSGVNEQFF TGCAGTGCTAGTACTAGCGGGGTGAATGAGCAGTTCTTC
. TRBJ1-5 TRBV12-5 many CASGLVGTYQPQHF TGTGCTAGTGGTTTGGTAGGCACCTATCAGCCCCAGCATTTT
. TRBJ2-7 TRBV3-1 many CATVGNYEQYF TGTGCCACCGTGGGCAATTACGAGCAGTACTTC